The T cell receptor beta chain under discussion was sequenced for a study of blood T cell repertoires in COVID-19. V shed 6 bases, J shed 6 bases, and the junction held 5 bases outside the gene matches. CDR1 and CDR2 (germline): LNHDA, SQIVND (reference sequence). The CDR3 is made up of 14 amino acids. The data were produced by immunoSEQ multiplex PCR, yet TCRdb's version contains in-frame clones alone and is incomplete. The sample contains roughly 450,000 clones, 90% of which appear only once. The V and J genes are TRBV19 and TRBJ1-6; 7 positions match TRBD1. This receptor was identified in a man younger than 35 who had recovered from COVID-19. Sequencing was performed on PBMCs or T cells enriched from blood (not recorded which). The CDR3 loop is CASSGTAPNSPLHF. In nucleotides, the CDR3 is TGTGCCAGTAGCGGGACAGCTCCTAATTCACCCCTCCACTTT.